These 4 T cell receptor beta chains were all obtained from the same sample, sequenced in a study of identical twins (dated by TCRdb to the mid-2010s). The library was built by means of 5' RACE. Sequencing was performed on an Illumina HiSeq 2000. TCRdb took the public reads, trimmed them with fastp at Q25, ran MiXCR for clone calling and kept in-frame beta chains. Each CDR3 protein appears once, grouped with its most common genes and DNA. This sample is represented by 1.5 million or so distinct CDR3 sequences; roughly a third of them were singletons. Together, the top ten hold about 0.3% of the sample. Input material: cord blood. The source is a newborn girl in good health.

This sequence joins TRBV7-9 and TRBJ2-1; 12 nucleotides agree with TRBD2. V was pared by 5 bases and J by 4 bases, with 6 bases of the junction left unmatched. CDR3 size: 16 residues. The germline V gene encodes CDR1 SEHNR and CDR2 FQNEAQ (reference sequence). Here the CDR3 DNA reads TGTGCCAGCAGCCCGATGACTAGCGGGAGATACAATGAGCAGTTCTTC. It codes for CASSPMTSGRYNEQFF.

This sequence joins TRBV18 and TRBJ2-4; 9 bases are a match to TRBD1. This CDR3 is built from 14 residues. The germline CDR1 and CDR2 sequences are KGHSH and LQKENI. V shed 3 bases, J shed 13 bases, and the junction held 10 bases outside the gene matches. The CDR3 DNA follows: TGTGCCAGCTCACCCCTGGACAGGGGAAGGGAGCAGTACTTC. Translation: CASSPLDRGREQYF.

The sample holds many counts of this clonotype. The rearrangement links TRBV12-3 or TRBV12-4 to TRBJ1-2, with D perhaps matching TRBD1 (6 bases). The germline V and J ends were trimmed by 2 bases and 0 bases, with 7 bases remaining between them. The CDR3 runs 14 residues. CDR3 region: CASSLKGANYGYTF. CDR3 nucleotides: TGTGCCAGCAGTTTAAAGGGGGCTAACTATGGCTACACCTTC.

This chain joins TRBV6-2 or TRBV6-3 and TRBJ2-1, with TRBD1 identical over 8 bases. CDR1 and CDR2 (germline): MNHEY, SVGEGT. The CDR3 covers 16 residues. Trimming cost V 6 bases and J 10 bases; bases outside gene matches: 17. The CDR3 sequence is CASRLPGQGGSYEQFF. Written as DNA, the CDR3 is TGTGCCAGCAGACTACCCGGACAGGGAGGTTCCTACGAGCAGTTCTTC.